A selection of T cell receptor beta chains follows, all from one sample in a study of cytomegalovirus exposure and HLA in healthy donors. Profiled with immunoSEQ multiplex PCR; TCRdb holds only in-frame clones, not every one. The profile shows over 150,000 clones, over 65% of them singletons. Sample: PBMCs. The receptors here all came from a woman aged 55-69 years in good health and CMV-seropositive. The CDR3 runs from the conserved cysteine through the conserved F or W. The D gene is left open where the match is weak. Clone size is shown for a subset of rows, as once, few, many or a class of expanded clone.

V,size,D,J,CDR3,DNA
TRBV7-8,once,TRBD2,TRBJ2-7,CASSLRSGGAYEQYF,TGTGCCAGCAGCTTACGCAGTGGGGGGGCCTACGAGCAGTACTTC
TRBV11-2,once,NA,TRBJ2-1,CASTFEEAVRSSYNEQFF,TGTGCCAGCACCTTCGAGGAGGCCGTGCGGAGCTCCTACAATGAGCAGTTCTTC
TRBV5-1,NA,NA,TRBJ2-5,CASSSLGRGQETQYF,TGCGCCAGCAGCTCCCTCGGCCGAGGGCAAGAGACCCAGTACTTC
TRBV5-4,NA,NA,TRBJ2-7,CASSARRTETYEQYF,TGTGCCAGCAGCGCTAGGAGGACAGAGACCTACGAGCAGTACTTC
TRBV5-4,NA,NA,TRBJ1-1,CASNSLGQGYAEAFF,TGTGCCAGCAATTCCTTGGGGCAGGGATACGCTGAAGCTTTCTTT
TRBV5-1,NA,NA,TRBJ1-1,CASSLALPGGTEAFF,TGCGCCAGCAGCTTGGCCCTTCCGGGAGGGACTGAAGCTTTCTTT
TRBV28,once,NA,TRBJ1-5,CASSSPQGLYQPQHF,TGTGCCAGCAGCTCCCCCCAGGGTCTATATCAGCCCCAGCATTTT
TRBV29-1,NA,NA,TRBJ2-1,CSSGGPEQFF,TGCAGCTCCGGAGGGCCTGAGCAGTTCTTC
TRBV28,few,NA,TRBJ2-3,CASRRDLPIDTQYF,TGTGCCAGCAGACGGGACTTACCGATTGATACGCAGTATTTT
TRBV19,NA,TRBD2,TRBJ2-7,CASSIEWRGDYEQYF,TGTGCCAGTAGTATAGAATGGCGGGGGGATTACGAGCAGTACTTC
TRBV6-1,NA,NA,TRBJ2-2,CASKEGSAGELFF,TGTGCCAGCAAGGAGGGGAGTGCCGGGGAGCTGTTTTTT
TRBV2,NA,NA,TRBJ2-7,CASSPNVRSKEQYF,TGTGCCAGCAGCCCCAATGTGCGGTCTAAGGAGCAGTACTTC
TRBV20-1,NA,NA,TRBJ2-7,CSAPDSYEQYF,TGCAGTGCTCCGGACAGCTACGAGCAGTACTTC
TRBV10-1,once,NA,TRBJ2-7,CASSETGLTYEQYF,TGCGCCAGCAGTGAAACAGGACTAACCTACGAGCAGTACTTC
TRBV7-2,NA,NA,TRBJ2-7,CASSSEGGWDEQYF,TGTGCCAGCAGCTCCGAAGGGGGATGGGACGAGCAGTACTTC
TRBV27,few,NA,TRBJ1-5,CASSPSPTGQPQHF,TGTGCCAGCAGTCCCTCCCCAACAGGGCAGCCCCAGCATTTT
TRBV28,NA,NA,TRBJ2-4,CASSPSLGRGENIQYF,TGTGCCAGCAGTCCCAGTCTGGGGCGGGGCGAAAACATTCAGTACTTC
TRBV5-5,NA,NA,TRBJ2-7,CASSLVVQGGYEQYF,TGTGCCAGCAGCTTGGTGGTCCAGGGTGGATACGAGCAGTACTTC
TRBV7-9,few,NA,TRBJ2-1,CASSLGGLNEQFF,TGTGCCAGCAGCTTAGGGGGACTGAATGAGCAGTTCTTC
TRBV9,NA,TRBD1,TRBJ2-7,CASSARDRAYEQYF,TGTGCCAGCAGCGCCCGGGACAGAGCCTACGAGCAGTACTTC